Listed here are 3 T cell receptor beta chains from one sample, sequenced in a study of T cell responses to AZD1222 COVID-19 vaccine. The assay was immunoSEQ multiplex PCR, and TCRdb's table has in-frame clones only and misses some. The sample comprises some 160,000 clones, 85% to 95% of which are singletons, and 0.7% to 0.9% rests with the top ten. The material was peripheral blood, obtained on day 0 of AZD1222 vaccination. Source of these receptors: an adult in good health.

The V call is TRBV5-4, the J call TRBJ1-2; D is possibly TRBD1 (6 bases). The length of the CDR3 is 14 residues. Germline CDR1 reads SGHNT; CDR2 reads YYREEE (reference sequence). V was shortened by 2 bases and J by 6 bases, with 14 bases between the two germline ends. The chain's CDR3 is CASSFGLQGHGYTF. In DNA, the CDR3 is TGTGCCAGCAGCTTTGGCTTGCAGGGGCATGGCTACACCTTC.

This clone was detected only once. The V call is TRBV29-1, the J call TRBJ1-1, with unresolved D. Trimming pared 4 bases from V and 5 bases from J, leaving 23 bases between. Germline V gives CDR1 SQVTM, CDR2 ANQGSEA. The CDR3 is 16 residues long. In DNA, the CDR3 is TGCAGCGTTGCTTCATACGTCAGGAGTCTGGGGACTGAAGCTTTCTTT. Its translation is CSVASYVRSLGTEAFF.

A single count supports this clone. The chain links TRBV29-1 to TRBJ2-7, with 7 nucleotides matching TRBD1. V lost 6 bases, J lost 6 bases, and 17 bases stayed unmatched. CDR3 length: 15 amino acids. The germline V gene has CDR1 SQVTM and CDR2 ANQGSEA. CDR3 nucleotides: TGCAGCGTCTCCTCAATAGGGGGCACTTGGGCCGAGCAGTACTTC. This translates into CSVSSIGGTWAEQYF.